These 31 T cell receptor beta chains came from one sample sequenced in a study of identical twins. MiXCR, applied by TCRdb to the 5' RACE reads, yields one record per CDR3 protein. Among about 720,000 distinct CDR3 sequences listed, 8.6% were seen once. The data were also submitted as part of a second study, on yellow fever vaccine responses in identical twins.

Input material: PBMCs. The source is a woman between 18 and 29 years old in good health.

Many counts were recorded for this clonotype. CDR3 residues: CASSNRDRNSYNSPLHF. CDR3 in DNA: TGTGCCAGCAGTAACCGGGACAGGAACTCCTATAATTCACCCCTCCACTTT. The V and J genes are TRBV12-3 or TRBV12-4 and TRBJ1-6; 8 nucleotides align to TRBD1. The V and J ends lost 5 bases and 0 bases, in that order; junction bases with no gene match: 6. This CDR3 region has 17 residues.

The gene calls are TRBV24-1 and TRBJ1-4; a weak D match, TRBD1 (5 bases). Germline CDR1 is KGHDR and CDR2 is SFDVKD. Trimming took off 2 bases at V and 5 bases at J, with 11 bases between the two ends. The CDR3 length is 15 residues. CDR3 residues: CATSDSGGINEKLFF. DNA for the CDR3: TGTGCCACCAGTGATTCTGGGGGAATCAATGAAAAACTGTTTTTT.

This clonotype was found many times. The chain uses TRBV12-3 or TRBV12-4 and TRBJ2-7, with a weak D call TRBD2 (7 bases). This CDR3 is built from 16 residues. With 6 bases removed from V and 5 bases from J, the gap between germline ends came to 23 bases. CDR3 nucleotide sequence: TGTGCCAGCAGCTTGGGGGGGGGCGAGTCCGGCCACGAGCAGTACTTC. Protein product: CASSLGGGESGHEQYF.

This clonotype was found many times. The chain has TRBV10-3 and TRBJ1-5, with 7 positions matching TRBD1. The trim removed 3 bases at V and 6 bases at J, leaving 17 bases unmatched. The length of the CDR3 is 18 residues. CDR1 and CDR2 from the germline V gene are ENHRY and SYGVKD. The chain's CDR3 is CAISDPPKDRLGPQPQHF. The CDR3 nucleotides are TGTGCCATCAGTGATCCCCCCAAGGACAGGCTGGGACCTCAGCCCCAGCATTTT.

The CDR3 DNA is TGTGCCTTACAGGGGGCGAATGGCTACACCTTC. It translates to CALQGANGYTF. The rearrangement joins TRBV28 to TRBJ1-2; TRBD1 matches 9 bases. Trimming at V came to 11 bases and at J to 6 bases, leaving 4 bases not matched to a gene. The CDR3 has 11 residues. From germline, CDR1 is MDHEN and CDR2 SYDVKM.

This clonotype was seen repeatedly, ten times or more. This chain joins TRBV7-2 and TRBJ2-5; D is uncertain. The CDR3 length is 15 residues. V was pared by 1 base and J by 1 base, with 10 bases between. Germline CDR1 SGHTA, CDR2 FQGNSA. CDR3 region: CASSLGYATQETQYF. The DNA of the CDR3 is TGTGCCAGCAGCTTAGGATATGCAACCCAAGAGACCCAGTACTTC.

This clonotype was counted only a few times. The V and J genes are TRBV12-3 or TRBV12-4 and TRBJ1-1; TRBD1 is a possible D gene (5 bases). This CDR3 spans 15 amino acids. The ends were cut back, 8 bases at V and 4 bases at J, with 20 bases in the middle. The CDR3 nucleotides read TGTGCCAGCGCACTATCACAGGCCCTCGGCACTGAAGCTTTCTTT. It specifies CASALSQALGTEAFF.

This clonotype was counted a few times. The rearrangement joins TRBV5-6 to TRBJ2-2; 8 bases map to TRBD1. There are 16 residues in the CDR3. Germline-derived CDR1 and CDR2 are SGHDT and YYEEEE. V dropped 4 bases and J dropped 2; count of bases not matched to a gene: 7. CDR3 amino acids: CASSARTGHNTGELFF. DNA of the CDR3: TGTGCCAGCAGCGCTCGGACAGGGCACAACACCGGGGAGCTGTTTTTT.

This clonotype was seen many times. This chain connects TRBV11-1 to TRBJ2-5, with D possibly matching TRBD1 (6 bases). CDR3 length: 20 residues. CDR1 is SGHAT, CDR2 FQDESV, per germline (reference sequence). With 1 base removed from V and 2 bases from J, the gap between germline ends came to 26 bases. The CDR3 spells CASSLERNANRASRQETQYF. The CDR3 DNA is TGTGCCAGCAGCTTAGAGAGGAACGCAAACAGGGCTAGTCGGCAAGAGACCCAGTACTTC.

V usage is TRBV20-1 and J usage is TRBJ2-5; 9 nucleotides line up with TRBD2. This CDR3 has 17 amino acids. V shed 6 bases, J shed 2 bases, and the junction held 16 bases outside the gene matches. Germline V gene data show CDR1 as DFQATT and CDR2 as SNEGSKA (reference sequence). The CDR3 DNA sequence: TGCAGTGCCAGCGCGCGGGGGGGCCAGTTTTTTCAAGAGACCCAGTACTTC. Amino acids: CSASARGGQFFQETQYF.

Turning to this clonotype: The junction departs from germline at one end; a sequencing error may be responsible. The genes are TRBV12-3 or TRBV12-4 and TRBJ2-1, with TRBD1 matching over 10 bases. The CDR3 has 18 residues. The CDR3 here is CACSRDRGGISSYNEQFF. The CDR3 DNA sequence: TGTGCCTGCAGCCGGGACAGGGGTGGTATTAGTTCCTACAATGAGCAGTTCTTC.

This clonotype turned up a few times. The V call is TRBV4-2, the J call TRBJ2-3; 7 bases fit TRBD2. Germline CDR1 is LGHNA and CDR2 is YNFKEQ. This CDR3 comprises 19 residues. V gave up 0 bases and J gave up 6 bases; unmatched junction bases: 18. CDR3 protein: CASSQDSGGTTVGRDTQYF. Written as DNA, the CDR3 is TGTGCCAGCAGCCAAGACTCCGGGGGGACTACGGTTGGTCGGGATACGCAGTATTTT.

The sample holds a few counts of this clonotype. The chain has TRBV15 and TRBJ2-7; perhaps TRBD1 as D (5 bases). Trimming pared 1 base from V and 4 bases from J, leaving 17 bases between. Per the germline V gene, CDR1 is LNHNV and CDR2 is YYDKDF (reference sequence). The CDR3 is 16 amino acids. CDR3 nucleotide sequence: TGTGCCACCAGCAGAGCCCAAGGTAGGGGCCCGTACGAGCAGTACTTC. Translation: CATSRAQGRGPYEQYF. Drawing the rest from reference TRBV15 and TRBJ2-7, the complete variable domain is DAMVIQNPRYQVTQFGKPVTLSCSQTLNHNVMYWYQQKSSQAPKLLFHYYDKDFNNEADTPDNFQSRRPNTSFCFLDIRSPGLGDTAMYLCATSRAQGRGPYEQYFGPGTRLTVT.

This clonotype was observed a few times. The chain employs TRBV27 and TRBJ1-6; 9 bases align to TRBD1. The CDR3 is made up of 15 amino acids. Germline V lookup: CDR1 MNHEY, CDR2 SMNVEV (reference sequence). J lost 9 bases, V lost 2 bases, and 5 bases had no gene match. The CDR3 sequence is CASSLEGQGFSPLHF. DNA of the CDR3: TGTGCCAGCAGTTTAGAGGGACAGGGTTTTTCACCCCTCCACTTT.

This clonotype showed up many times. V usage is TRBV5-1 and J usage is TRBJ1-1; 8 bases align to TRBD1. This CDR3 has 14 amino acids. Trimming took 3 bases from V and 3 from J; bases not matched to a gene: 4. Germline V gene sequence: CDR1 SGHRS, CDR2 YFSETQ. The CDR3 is CASSYGQGHTEAFF. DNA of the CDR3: TGCGCCAGCAGCTACGGACAGGGACACACTGAAGCTTTCTTT.

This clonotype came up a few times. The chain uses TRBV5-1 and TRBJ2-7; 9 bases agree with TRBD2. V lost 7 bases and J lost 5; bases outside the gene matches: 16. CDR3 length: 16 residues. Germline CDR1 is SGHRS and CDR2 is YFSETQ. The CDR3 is CASARTVAGAGDEQYF. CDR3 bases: TGCGCCAGCGCGAGGACGGTAGCGGGAGCAGGGGACGAGCAGTACTTC.

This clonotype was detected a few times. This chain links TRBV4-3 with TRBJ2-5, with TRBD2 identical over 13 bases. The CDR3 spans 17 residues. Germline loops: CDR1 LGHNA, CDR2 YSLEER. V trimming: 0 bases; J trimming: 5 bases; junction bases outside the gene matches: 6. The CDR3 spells CASSQDVTTSGRETQYF. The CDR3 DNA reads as TGCGCCAGCAGCCAAGATGTTACGACTAGCGGGAGGGAGACCCAGTACTTC.

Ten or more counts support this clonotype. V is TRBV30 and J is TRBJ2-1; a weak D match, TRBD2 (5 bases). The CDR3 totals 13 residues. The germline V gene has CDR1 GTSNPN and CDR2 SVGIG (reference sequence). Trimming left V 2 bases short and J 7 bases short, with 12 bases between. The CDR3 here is CAWSKDRGNEQFF. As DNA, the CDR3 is TGTGCCTGGAGTAAGGACCGCGGGAATGAGCAGTTCTTC.

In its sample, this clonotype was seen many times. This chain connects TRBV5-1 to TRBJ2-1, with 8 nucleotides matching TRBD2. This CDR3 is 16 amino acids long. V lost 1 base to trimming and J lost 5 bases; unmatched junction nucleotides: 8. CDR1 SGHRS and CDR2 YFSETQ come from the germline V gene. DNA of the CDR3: TGCGCCAGCAGCTTGTTCCGCGGGGGGAAAGACAATGAGCAGTTCTTC. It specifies CASSLFRGGKDNEQFF.

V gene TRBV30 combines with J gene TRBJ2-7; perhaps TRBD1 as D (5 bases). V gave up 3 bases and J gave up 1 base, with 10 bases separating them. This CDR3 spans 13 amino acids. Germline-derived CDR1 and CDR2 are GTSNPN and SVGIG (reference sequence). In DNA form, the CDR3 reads TGTGCCTGGAGAAAGGACAAATCCTACGAGCAGTACTTC. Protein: CAWRKDKSYEQYF.

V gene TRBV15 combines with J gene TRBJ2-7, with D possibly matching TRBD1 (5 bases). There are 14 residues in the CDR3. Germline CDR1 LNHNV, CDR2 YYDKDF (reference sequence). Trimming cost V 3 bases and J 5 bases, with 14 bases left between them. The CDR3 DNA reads TGTGCCACCAGCAGGACTCAGGGAATCGACGAGCAGTACTTC. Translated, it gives CATSRTQGIDEQYF.

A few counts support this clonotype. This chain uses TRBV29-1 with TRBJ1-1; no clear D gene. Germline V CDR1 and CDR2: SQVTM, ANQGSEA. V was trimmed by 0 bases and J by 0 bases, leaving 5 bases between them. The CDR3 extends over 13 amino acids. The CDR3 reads CSVEDTVNTEAFF. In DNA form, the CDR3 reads TGCAGCGTTGAAGACACAGTGAACACTGAAGCTTTCTTT.

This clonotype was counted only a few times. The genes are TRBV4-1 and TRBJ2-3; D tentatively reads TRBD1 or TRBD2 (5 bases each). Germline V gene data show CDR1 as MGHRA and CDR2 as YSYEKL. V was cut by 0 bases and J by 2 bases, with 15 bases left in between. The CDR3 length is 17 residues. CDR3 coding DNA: TGCGCCAGCAGCCAAGATGGGGCCAGCGGACTCACAGATACGCAGTATTTT. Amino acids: CASSQDGASGLTDTQYF.

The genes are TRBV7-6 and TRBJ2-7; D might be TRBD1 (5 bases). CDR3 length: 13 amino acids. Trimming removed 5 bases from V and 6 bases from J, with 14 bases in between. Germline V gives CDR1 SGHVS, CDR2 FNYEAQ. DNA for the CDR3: TGTGCCAGCAGCCAACGACAGAGGCGCGAGCAGTACTTC. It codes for CASSQRQRREQYF. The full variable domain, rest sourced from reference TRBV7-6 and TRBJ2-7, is GAGVSQSPRYKVTKRGQDVALRCDPISGHVSLYWYRQALGQGPEFLTYFNYEAQQDKSGLPNDRFSAERPEGSISTLTIQRTEQRDSAMYRCASSQRQRREQYFGPGTRLTVT.

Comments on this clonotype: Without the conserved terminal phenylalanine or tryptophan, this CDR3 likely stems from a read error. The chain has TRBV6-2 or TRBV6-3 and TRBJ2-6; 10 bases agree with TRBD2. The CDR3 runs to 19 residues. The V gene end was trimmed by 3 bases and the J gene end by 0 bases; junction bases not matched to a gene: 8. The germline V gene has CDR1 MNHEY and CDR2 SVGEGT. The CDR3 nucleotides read TGTGCCAGCAGTTATGAATTGGGGACTAGCGACTCTGGGGCCAACGTCCTGACTCTC. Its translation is CASSYELGTSDSGANVLTL.

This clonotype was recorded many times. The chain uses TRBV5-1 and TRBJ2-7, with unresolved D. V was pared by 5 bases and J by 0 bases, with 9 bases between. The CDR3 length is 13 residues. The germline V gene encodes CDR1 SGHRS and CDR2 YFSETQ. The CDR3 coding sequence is TGCGCCAGCAGAGAGGACGACTCCTACGAGCAGTACTTC. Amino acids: CASREDDSYEQYF. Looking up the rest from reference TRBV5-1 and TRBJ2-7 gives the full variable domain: KAGVTQTPRYLIKTRGQQVTLSCSPISGHRSVSWYQQTPGQGLQFLFEYFSETQRNKGNFPGRFSGRQFSNSRSEMNVSTLELGDSALYLCASREDDSYEQYFGPGTRLTVT.

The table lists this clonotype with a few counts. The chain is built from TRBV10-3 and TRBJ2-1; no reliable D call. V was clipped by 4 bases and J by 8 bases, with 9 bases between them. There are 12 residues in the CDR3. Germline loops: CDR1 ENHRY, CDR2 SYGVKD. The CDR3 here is CAISASGDEQFF. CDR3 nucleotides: TGTGCCATCAGTGCCAGTGGCGATGAGCAGTTCTTC.

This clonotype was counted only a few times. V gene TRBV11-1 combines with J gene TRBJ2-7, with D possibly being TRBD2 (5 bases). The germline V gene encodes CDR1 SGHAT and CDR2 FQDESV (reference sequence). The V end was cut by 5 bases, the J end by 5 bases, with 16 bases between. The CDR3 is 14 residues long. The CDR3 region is CASSTRPPSNEQYF. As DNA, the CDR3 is TGTGCCAGCAGCACCCGCCCCCCTAGCAACGAGCAGTACTTC.

The CDR3 sequence is CASSPTHHNEQFF. CDR3 coding DNA: TGTGCCAGCAGTCCCACCCATCACAATGAGCAGTTCTTC. This chain uses TRBV12-3 or TRBV12-4 with TRBJ2-1; no clear D gene. Trimming cost V 5 bases and J 5 bases, with 10 bases left between them. CDR3 size: 13 residues.

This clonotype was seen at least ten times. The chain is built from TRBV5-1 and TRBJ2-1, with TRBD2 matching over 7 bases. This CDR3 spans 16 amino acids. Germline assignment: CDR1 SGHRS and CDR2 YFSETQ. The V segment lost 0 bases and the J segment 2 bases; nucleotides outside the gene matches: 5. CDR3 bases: TGCGCCAGCAGCTTGGGGGGACTACCGACCTACAATGAGCAGTTCTTC. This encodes CASSLGGLPTYNEQFF.

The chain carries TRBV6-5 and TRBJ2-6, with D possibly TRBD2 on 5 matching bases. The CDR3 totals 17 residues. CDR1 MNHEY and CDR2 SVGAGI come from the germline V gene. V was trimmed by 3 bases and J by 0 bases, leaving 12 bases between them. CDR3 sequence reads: CASSYNGVSSGANVLTF. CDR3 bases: TGTGCCAGCAGTTATAACGGGGTTAGCTCTGGGGCCAACGTCCTGACTTTC.